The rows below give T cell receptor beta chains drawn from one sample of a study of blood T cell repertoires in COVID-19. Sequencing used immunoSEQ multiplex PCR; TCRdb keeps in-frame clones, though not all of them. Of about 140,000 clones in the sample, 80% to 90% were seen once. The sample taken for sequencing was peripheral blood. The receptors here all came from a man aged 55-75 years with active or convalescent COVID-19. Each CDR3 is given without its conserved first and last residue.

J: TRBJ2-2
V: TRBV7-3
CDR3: ASSLNSRNTGELF

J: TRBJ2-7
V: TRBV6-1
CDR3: ASSEARQGAFEQY

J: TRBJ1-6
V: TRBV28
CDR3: ASSPLTGSYNSPLH

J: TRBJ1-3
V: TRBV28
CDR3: ASSFTGTGKFSGNTIY

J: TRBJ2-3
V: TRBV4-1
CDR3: ASRYRESSTDTQY

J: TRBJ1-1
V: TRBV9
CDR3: ASSLQGGENTEAF

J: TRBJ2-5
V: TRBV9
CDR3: ASSVGTGLRETQY

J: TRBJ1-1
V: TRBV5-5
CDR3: ASSSGTGLNTEAF

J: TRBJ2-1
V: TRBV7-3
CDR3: ASGSPNEQF

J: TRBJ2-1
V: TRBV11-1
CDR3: ASSLGRLAGVV

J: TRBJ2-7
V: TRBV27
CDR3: ASSNLVSYEQY

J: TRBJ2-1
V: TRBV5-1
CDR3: ATRDQGDEQF

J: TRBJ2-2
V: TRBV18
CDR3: ASSPDSFSSNTGELF

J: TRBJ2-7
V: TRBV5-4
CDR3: ASSLGQGSGEQY

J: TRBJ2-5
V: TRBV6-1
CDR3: ASSDTGTEDLQETQY

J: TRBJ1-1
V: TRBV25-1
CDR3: ASSGDRGRGTEAF

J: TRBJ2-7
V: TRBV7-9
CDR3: ASSSTRSYEQY

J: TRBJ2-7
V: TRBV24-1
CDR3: ATSDLGTSGIYEQY

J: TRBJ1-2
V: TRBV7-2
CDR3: ASSLQGTYGYT

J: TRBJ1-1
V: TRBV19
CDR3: ASLRGEGTEAF

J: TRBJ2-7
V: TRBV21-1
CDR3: ASSPLAFGYEQY

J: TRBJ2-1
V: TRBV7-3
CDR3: ASSPRGLAGTNEQF

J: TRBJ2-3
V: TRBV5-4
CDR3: ASSLAGQGTDTQY

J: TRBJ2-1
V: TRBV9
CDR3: ASSPSSGSMNEQF

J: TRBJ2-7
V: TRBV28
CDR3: ASSFGTGFPYEQY

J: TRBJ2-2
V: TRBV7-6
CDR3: ASSQRTGNTGELF

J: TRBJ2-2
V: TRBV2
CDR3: ASRKRERTGELF

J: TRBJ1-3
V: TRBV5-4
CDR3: ASSPGVAGNTIY

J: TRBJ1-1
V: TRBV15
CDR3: ATSRDRGGSAEAF

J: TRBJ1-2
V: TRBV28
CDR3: ATAFGGYGYT

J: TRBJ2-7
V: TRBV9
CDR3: ASSVLASPRSYEQY

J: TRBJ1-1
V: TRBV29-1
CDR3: SVTSYRDGITEAF

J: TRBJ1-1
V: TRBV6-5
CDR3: ASRQTGGKSEAF

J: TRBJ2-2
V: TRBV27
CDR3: ASSFYRVNTGELF

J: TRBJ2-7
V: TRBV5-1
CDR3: ASSSTSGSYEQY

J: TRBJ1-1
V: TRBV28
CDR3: ASSLVEQAHTEAF

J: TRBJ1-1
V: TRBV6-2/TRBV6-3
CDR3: ASSYKRGNTEAF

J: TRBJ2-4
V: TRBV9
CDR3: ASSTRTTSGSFQGLNIQY

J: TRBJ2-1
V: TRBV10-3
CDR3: AISETPLVPYNEQF

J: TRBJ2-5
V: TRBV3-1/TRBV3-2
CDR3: ASSQGPKETQY

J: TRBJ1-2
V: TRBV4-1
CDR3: ASSSRQGAGYT

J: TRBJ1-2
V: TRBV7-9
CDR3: ASSREKESYT

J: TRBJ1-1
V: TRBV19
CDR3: ASSMRGGSTEAF

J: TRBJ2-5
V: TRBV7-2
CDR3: ASSWGGTGQETQY